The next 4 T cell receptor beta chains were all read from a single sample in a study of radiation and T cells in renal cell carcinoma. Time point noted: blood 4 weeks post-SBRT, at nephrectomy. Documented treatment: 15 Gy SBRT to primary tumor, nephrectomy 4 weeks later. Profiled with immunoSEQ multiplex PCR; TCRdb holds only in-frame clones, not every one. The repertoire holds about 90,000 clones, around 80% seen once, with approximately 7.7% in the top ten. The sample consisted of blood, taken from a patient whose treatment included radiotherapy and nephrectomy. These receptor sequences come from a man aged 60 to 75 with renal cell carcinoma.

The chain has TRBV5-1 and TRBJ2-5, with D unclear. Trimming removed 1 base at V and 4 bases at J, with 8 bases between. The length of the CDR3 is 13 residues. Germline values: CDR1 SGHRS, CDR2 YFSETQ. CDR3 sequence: CASSLFTGETQYF. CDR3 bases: TGCGCCAGCAGCTTGTTCACTGGAGAGACCCAGTACTTC. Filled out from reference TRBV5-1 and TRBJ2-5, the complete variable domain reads KAGVTQTPRYLIKTRGQQVTLSCSPISGHRSVSWYQQTPGQGLQFLFEYFSETQRNKGNFPGRFSGRQFSNSRSEMNVSTLELGDSALYLCASSLFTGETQYFGPGTRLLVL.

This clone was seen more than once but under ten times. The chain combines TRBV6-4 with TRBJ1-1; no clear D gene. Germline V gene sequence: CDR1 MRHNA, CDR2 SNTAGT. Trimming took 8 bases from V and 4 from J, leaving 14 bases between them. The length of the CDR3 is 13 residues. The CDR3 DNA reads TGTGCCAGCCCCTCCCGATATGGCACTGAAGCTTTCTTT. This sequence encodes CASPSRYGTEAFF.

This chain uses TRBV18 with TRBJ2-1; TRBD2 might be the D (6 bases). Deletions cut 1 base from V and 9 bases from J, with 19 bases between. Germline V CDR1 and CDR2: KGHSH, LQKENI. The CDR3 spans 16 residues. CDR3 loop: CASSPHSDSRRGEQFF. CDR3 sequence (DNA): TGTGCCAGCTCACCACATTCGGACTCCCGGAGGGGTGAGCAGTTCTTC.

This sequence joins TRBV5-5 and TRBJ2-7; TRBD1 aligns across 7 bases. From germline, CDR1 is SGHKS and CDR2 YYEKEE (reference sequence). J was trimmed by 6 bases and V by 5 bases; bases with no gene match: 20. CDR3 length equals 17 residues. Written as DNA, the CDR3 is TGTGCCAGCAGTTCTCCTTCGCAAATCCGGGACAGTTCCGAGCAGTACTTC. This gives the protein CASSSPSQIRDSSEQYF.